This T cell receptor (beta chain) was recorded in a study of cytomegalovirus exposure and HLA in healthy donors. Whole-study findings and limits: By a later analysis, the bulk of CMV-associated TCR beta chains appeared HLA-restricted. When analyzed later, the rates of TCR association showed variation by HLA locus, with DRB1 the most and HLA-C the fewest. Cytomegalovirus-associated TCR beta chains were listed, numbering approximately 150. In a later analysis, donors in an Asian-associated ancestry cluster reportedly had fewer N-insertions in productive TCRs than the cohort mean.

A multiplex PCR was run with 60 Vbeta primers and 13 Jbeta primers. Repertoires were generated with immunoSEQ multiplex PCR, while TCRdb's copy carries only in-frame clones and drops some. The profile covers 140,000 to 150,000 clones, with about 8.9% appearing a single time and 1.5% to 2% taken by the ten largest. The CDR3 runs to 14 residues. From germline, CDR1 is LNHDA and CDR2 SQIVND (reference sequence). V trimming: 9 bases; J trimming: 3 bases; junction bases outside the gene matches: 6. Notes on this clone: Its specificity is not known.

Input material: PBMCs. This clonotype was obtained from a man between 45 and 60 years old in good health and CMV-seronegative. The V call is TRBV19, the J call TRBJ1-3; 9 bases line up with TRBD1. CDR3 DNA sequence: TGTGCCAGCAAAACAGGGGGCGGTGGAAACACCATATATTTT. Amino acids: CASKTGGGGNTIYF.